These 28 T cell receptor beta chains were all obtained from the same sample, sequenced in a study of blood T cell repertoires in COVID-19. TCRdb keeps only in-frame clones here, not all; method: immunoSEQ multiplex PCR. This sample carries about 220,000 clones, approximately 86% of them seen once, and the ten largest clones take 2.6%. The sample taken for sequencing was PBMCs or T cells enriched from blood (not recorded which). Receptors were obtained from a woman aged 25 to 39 with acute COVID-19.

J is TRBJ2-1 and V is TRBV11-3, with D perhaps TRBD2 (5 bases). The length of the CDR3 is 12 residues. Germline V lookup: CDR1 SGHNT, CDR2 YENEEA. Between the trimmed V and J ends, which lost 1 base and 13 bases, there was a span of 11 bases. The CDR3, as DNA: TGTGCCAGCAGCTTAGGGGCTAGCATTCAGTTCTTC. Translated, it gives CASSLGASIQFF.

The rearrangement links TRBV19 to TRBJ2-7; the D gene is possibly TRBD1 (6 bases). The CDR3 runs 14 residues. The germline V and J ends were trimmed by 3 bases and 5 bases, with 14 bases remaining between them. Germline-derived CDR1 and CDR2 are LNHDA and SQIVND (reference sequence). The CDR3: CASSIGPQGDEQYF. For the CDR3, the DNA is TGTGCCAGTAGTATCGGCCCACAGGGAGACGAGCAGTACTTC.

This chain uses TRBV7-9 with TRBJ2-3; 8 bases line up with TRBD1. The CDR3 loop spans 14 amino acids. The J segment lost 6 bases and the V segment lost 2 bases, leaving 4 bases of the junction unmatched. The germline V gene encodes CDR1 SEHNR and CDR2 FQNEAQ (reference sequence). CDR3 residues: CASSLQGARDTQYF. CDR3 nucleotide sequence: TGTGCCAGCAGCTTACAGGGGGCGCGGGATACGCAGTATTTT.

J is TRBJ2-6 and V is TRBV5-4, with D possibly TRBD2 on 6 matching bases. This CDR3 is 16 amino acids long. The germline V and J ends were trimmed by 7 bases and 0 bases, with 14 bases remaining between them. The V gene's germline CDR1 is SGHNT and CDR2 YYREEE (reference sequence). CDR3 coding DNA: TGTGCCAGCTCCCGGGGCGGGGACTCTGGGGCCAACGTCCTGACTTTC. Encoded protein: CASSRGGDSGANVLTF.

The chain has TRBV12-3 or TRBV12-4 and TRBJ2-2, with 7 positions matching TRBD1. The CDR3 totals 12 residues. The ends lost 8 bases at V and 5 bases at J; junction bases unmatched: 2. CDR3 in amino acids: CASGRGTGELFF. CDR3 sequence (DNA): TGTGCCAGCGGCAGGGGGACCGGGGAGCTGTTTTTT.

The chain employs TRBV4-1 and TRBJ1-5; possible D gene TRBD1, 6 bases. There are 14 residues in the CDR3. V was cut by 4 bases and J by 4 bases, with 11 bases left in between. Germline V gene sequence: CDR1 MGHRA, CDR2 YSYEKL. Written as DNA, the CDR3 is TGCGCCAGCAGCCCCGGACAGTTTAATCAGCCCCAGCATTTT. Its protein is CASSPGQFNQPQHF.

J is TRBJ2-1 and V is TRBV11-2; weak D call: TRBD2 (5 bases). There are 15 residues in the CDR3. Germline values: CDR1 SGHAT, CDR2 FQNNGV. V was clipped by 0 bases and J by 8 bases, with 14 bases between them. CDR3 sequence: CASSLDQPGNDEQFF. CDR3 bases: TGTGCCAGCAGCTTAGATCAGCCCGGGAACGATGAGCAGTTCTTC.

This chain joins TRBV10-3 and TRBJ1-6; 7 nucleotides agree with TRBD1. Germline V gene lookup returns CDR1 ENHRY and CDR2 SYGVKD. This CDR3 is built from 14 residues. Trimming cost V 8 bases and J 7 bases; bases outside gene matches: 8. The CDR3 protein is CAIRQGTENSPLHF. The CDR3 region has the DNA TGTGCCATCCGACAGGGAACGGAAAATTCACCCCTCCACTTT.

This clone was counted once. The rearrangement links TRBV6-5 to TRBJ1-3; D not resolved. Trimming shortened V by 7 bases and J by 0 bases, and 10 bases separated the two germline ends. Germline CDR1 is MNHEY and CDR2 is SVGAGI. The CDR3 spans 14 residues. The CDR3 loop reads CASKGGLSGNTIYF. CDR3 in DNA: TGTGCCAGCAAAGGAGGACTCTCTGGAAACACCATATATTTT.

The chain links TRBV2 to TRBJ1-1; no firm D call. The CDR3 covers 14 residues. The V gene lost 0 bases and the J gene lost 3 bases, with 8 bases spanning the gap. CDR1 is SNHLY and CDR2 is FYNNEI in the germline V gene. CDR3 in amino acids: CASSEARVYTEAFF. The CDR3 DNA reads as TGTGCCAGCAGTGAAGCCCGTGTTTACACTGAAGCTTTCTTT.

The chain uses TRBV15 and TRBJ1-2; 8 bases line up with TRBD1. The CDR3 extends over 15 amino acids. Germline V gene data show CDR1 as LNHNV and CDR2 as YYDKDF (reference sequence). V lost 8 bases and J lost 0; bases outside the gene matches: 8. The CDR3 is CATSGTGQANYGYTF. In DNA form, the CDR3 reads TGTGCCACCTCGGGGACAGGACAAGCTAACTATGGCTACACCTTC.

The V call is TRBV4-3, the J call TRBJ2-1; 8 bases match TRBD1. Per the germline V gene, CDR1 is LGHNA and CDR2 is YSLEER. V shed 2 bases, J shed 6 bases, and the junction held 6 bases outside the gene matches. The CDR3 is 15 residues long. CDR3 DNA: TGCGCCAGCAGCCAATCCAGGGGGCGCAGCAATGAGCAGTTCTTC. This sequence encodes CASSQSRGRSNEQFF.

The chain is built from TRBV15 and TRBJ2-5; 9 nucleotides match TRBD1. V was clipped by 1 base and J by 5 bases; unmatched bases: 8. From germline, CDR1 is LNHNV and CDR2 YYDKDF (reference sequence). The CDR3 contains 16 residues. The CDR3 protein is CATSRAGTGQKETQYF. CDR3 sequence (DNA): TGTGCCACCAGCAGAGCCGGGACAGGGCAAAAGGAGACCCAGTACTTC.

The J gene is TRBJ1-2, the V gene TRBV3-1 (or the pseudogene TRBV3-2), with 7 bases that match TRBD1. With 2 bases clipped from V and 4 bases from J, the junction kept 7 bases outside the gene matches. In germline, CDR1 is LGHDT, CDR2 YNNKEL (reference sequence). The CDR3 is made up of 15 amino acids. CDR3 DNA sequence: TGTGCCAGCAGCCAACCCGACAGGGCCCTCTATGGCTACACCTTC. It translates to CASSQPDRALYGYTF.

In nucleotides, the CDR3 is TGCAGCGGAGAACGGGACACTGAAGCTTTCTTT. Encoded protein: CSGERDTEAFF. The genes are TRBV29-1 and TRBJ1-1; no clear D. Trimming stripped 7 bases from V and 3 bases from J, with 9 bases between. The germline V gene encodes CDR1 SQVTM and CDR2 ANQGSEA. The CDR3 runs 11 residues.

V is TRBV6-2 or TRBV6-3 and J is TRBJ2-7; possible D gene TRBD2, 6 bases. V lost 0 bases and J lost 4, with 13 bases in between. The length of the CDR3 is 15 residues. The germline V gene encodes CDR1 MNHEY and CDR2 SVGEGT. The CDR3 region has the DNA TGTGCCAGCAGTTACTCGACCGGGGGAGTTTACGAGCAGTACTTC. This translates into CASSYSTGGVYEQYF.

This clone was counted a single time. The V call is TRBV10-2, the J call TRBJ2-1; TRBD2 agrees at 9 bases. The CDR3 length is 14 residues. V shed 7 bases, J shed 4 bases, and the junction held 5 bases outside the gene matches. CDR1 and CDR2 (germline): WSHSY, SAAADI. CDR3 sequence (DNA): TGCGCCAGCACTTCGGCGGGGGGGTACAATGAGCAGTTCTTC. Translated, it gives CASTSAGGYNEQFF.

V gene TRBV2 combines with J gene TRBJ2-3, with D perhaps TRBD1 (6 bases). The CDR3 has 15 amino acids. Germline V gene data show CDR1 as SNHLY and CDR2 as FYNNEI. The V end lost 7 bases, the J end lost 4 bases, and 18 bases lay between the germline ends. The CDR3 DNA is TGTGCCAGCACCCGGGACATCGGTATGGCAGATACGCAGTATTTT. Encoded protein: CASTRDIGMADTQYF.

The V gene is TRBV9, the J gene TRBJ1-5; D remains ambiguous. CDR1 SGDLS and CDR2 YYNGEE come from the germline V gene. V was clipped by 2 bases and J by 0 bases, with 9 bases between them. The CDR3 spans 15 residues. CDR3 loop: CASSVGDNSNQPQHF. The CDR3 DNA sequence: TGTGCCAGCAGCGTCGGGGATAATAGCAATCAGCCCCAGCATTTT.

CDR3 region: CASSSHRLAGAGTDTQYF. CDR3 sequence (DNA): TGTGCCAGCAGCTCTCACCGACTAGCGGGGGCGGGCACAGATACGCAGTATTTT. The V gene is TRBV13, the J gene TRBJ2-3; TRBD2 agrees at 12 bases. CDR3 length: 18 amino acids. The germline gives CDR1 PRHDT, CDR2 FYEKMQ (reference sequence). Trimming at V came to 4 bases and at J to 1 base, leaving 9 bases not matched to a gene.

CDR3 nucleotide sequence: TGTGCCAGCAGCCAGGGTCTCCAGGCTTATAGCAATCAGCCCCAGCATTTT. It yields the protein CASSQGLQAYSNQPQHF. This chain links TRBV5-8 with TRBJ1-5; D perhaps matches TRBD1 (5 bases). Germline CDR1 reads SGHTS; CDR2 reads YDEGEE. V shed 4 bases and J shed 0 bases, with 17 bases lying between them. This CDR3 is built from 17 residues.

This chain connects TRBV12-5 to TRBJ2-3; 8 bases line up with TRBD1. Germline loops: CDR1 LGHNT, CDR2 FRNRAP. The CDR3 is 15 amino acids. Unmatched junction bases numbered 12, after V lost 7 bases and J lost 6 bases. The CDR3 loop is CASDQPTGDSDTQYF. The CDR3 region has the DNA TGTGCTAGTGACCAGCCGACAGGGGATTCGGATACGCAGTATTTT.

CDR3 DNA sequence: TGTGCCAGCAGTGACGGACAGGGCGATGGCTACACCTTC. Residues: CASSDGQGDGYTF. This chain links TRBV6-1 with TRBJ1-2; 8 nucleotides align to TRBD1. The junction had 3 bases not matched to a gene; V was cut back by 3 bases and J by 6 bases. CDR3 length equals 13 residues. CDR1 and CDR2 (germline): MNHNS, SASEGT.

V usage is TRBV7-8 and J usage is TRBJ2-1; 13 bases align to TRBD2. Germline V gene data show CDR1 as SGHVS and CDR2 as FQNEAQ. The trim removed 3 bases at V and 8 bases at J, leaving 7 bases unmatched. The CDR3 spans 16 residues. The CDR3 loop is CASSFGLAGEEDEQFF. CDR3 DNA sequence: TGTGCCAGCAGCTTTGGACTAGCGGGGGAAGAGGATGAGCAGTTCTTC.

The sample holds a few counts of this clone. J is TRBJ1-2 and V is TRBV12-3 or TRBV12-4, with D possibly matching TRBD1 (6 bases). The CDR3 has 12 amino acids. The V end was cut by 3 bases, the J end by 7 bases, with 9 bases between. DNA of the CDR3: TGTGCCAGCAGTTTTCAAGGGGGTGGCTACACCTTC. This codes for CASSFQGGGYTF.

A few counts support this clone. This CDR3 reads CASSPFAVSGGVNEQFF. The CDR3 DNA is TGTGCCAGCAGCCCCTTTGCGGTTAGCGGGGGGGTCAATGAGCAGTTCTTC. This rearrangement joins TRBV5-6 to TRBJ2-1; 11 positions match TRBD2. Trimming at V came to 4 bases and at J to 6 bases, leaving 12 bases not matched to a gene. Germline values: CDR1 SGHDT, CDR2 YYEEEE. The length of the CDR3 is 17 residues.

This chain connects TRBV6-5 to TRBJ2-5; unclear D gene. Germline-derived CDR1 and CDR2 are MNHEY and SVGAGI. Trimming left V 8 bases short and J 3 bases short, with 4 bases between. The CDR3 contains 10 residues. The CDR3 DNA is TGTGCCAGCTCCGAAGAGACCCAGTACTTC. Translated, it gives CASSEETQYF.

The sample holds one count of this clone. The chain links TRBV5-1 to TRBJ1-2, with no clear D. V was clipped by 0 bases and J by 7 bases, with 10 bases between them. The CDR3 has 13 amino acids. Germline CDR1 and CDR2: SGHRS and YFSETQ. The CDR3 protein is CASSLGTNRGYTF. Here the CDR3 DNA reads TGCGCCAGCAGCTTGGGAACAAATCGTGGCTACACCTTC.